A selection of T cell receptor beta chains follows, all from one sample in a study of blood T cell repertoires in COVID-19. Method: immunoSEQ multiplex PCR; TCRdb's copy keeps in-frame clones and lacks some. The sample includes under 450,000 clones, 70% to 90% of them seen just once. The sequenced material came from peripheral blood. All receptors come from a woman aged 45-59 years with COVID-19, enrolled during active disease. CDR3s include the opening cysteine and the closing phenylalanine or tryptophan. The D gene is left open where the match is weak. Only some rows state a clone size, as once, few, many or a class for expanded clones.

size | J | D | V | CDR3 | DNA
- | TRBJ1-1 | - | TRBV14 | CASSLTGNTEAFF | TGTGCCAGCAGCCTTACGGGGAACACTGAAGCTTTCTTT
- | TRBJ1-1 | - | TRBV6-5 | CANLTGRDEAFF | TGTGCCAATCTAACAGGGAGGGATGAAGCTTTCTTT
- | TRBJ1-1 | TRBD1 | TRBV18 | CASSVGQSSLNTEAFF | TGTGCCAGCTCAGTGGGACAGTCAAGCCTGAACACTGAAGCTTTCTTT
- | TRBJ1-4 | - | TRBV7-9 | CASSPGTLRRGKLFF | TGTGCCAGCAGCCCTGGGACACTTCGACGCGGAAAACTGTTTTTT
- | TRBJ2-7 | TRBD2 | TRBV2 | CASSTWGLATGEQYF | TGTGCCAGCAGTACCTGGGGACTAGCGACGGGCGAGCAGTACTTC
- | TRBJ2-4 | - | TRBV7-2 | CASSPPAWGPRDKNIQYF | TGTGCCAGCAGCCCCCCGGCATGGGGCCCAAGAGACAAAAACATTCAGTACTTC
once | TRBJ2-7 | - | TRBV19 | CASSTTVSYEQYF | TGTGCCAGTAGTACCACAGTCTCCTACGAGCAGTACTTC
- | TRBJ2-3 | TRBD1 | TRBV18 | CASSPLGQGASADTQYF | TGTGCCAGCTCACCACTGGGACAGGGGGCTTCGGCAGATACGCAGTATTTT
- | TRBJ1-1 | - | TRBV6-5 | CASSFPGGGNTEAFF | TGTGCCAGCAGTTTTCCCGGGGGGGGCAACACTGAAGCTTTCTTT
few | TRBJ1-1 | - | TRBV15 | CATSRDMNTEAFF | TGTGCCACCAGCAGAGACATGAACACTGAAGCTTTCTTT
- | TRBJ1-1 | - | TRBV27 | CASRSYQGQNTEAFF | TGTGCCAGCAGAAGTTATCAGGGGCAGAACACTGAAGCTTTCTTT
- | TRBJ2-3 | TRBD1 | TRBV6-1 | CASSEVSGGSSTQYF | TGTGCCAGCAGTGAAGTGTCAGGGGGTTCATCGACGCAGTATTTT
- | TRBJ2-2 | TRBD2 | TRBV5-1 | CASSFELAGAPGTGELFF | TGCGCCAGCAGCTTTGAGCTAGCGGGGGCCCCGGGCACCGGGGAGCTGTTTTTT
- | TRBJ1-2 | - | TRBV29-1 | CSAYSGEGYTF | TGCAGCGCCTACTCCGGGGAAGGCTACACCTTC
- | TRBJ2-7 | - | TRBV18 | CASSSRLPRGDEQYF | TGTGCCAGCTCATCACGACTACCTCGGGGTGACGAGCAGTACTTC
- | TRBJ1-3 | - | TRBV6-1 | CASSETGIPTLFHSGNTIYF | TGTGCCAGCAGTGAAACAGGGATTCCCACCCTATTTCACTCTGGAAACACCATATATTTT
- | TRBJ2-5 | TRBD2 | TRBV28 | CASSFRLAGNQETQYF | TGTGCCAGCAGTTTTCGGCTAGCGGGGAACCAAGAGACCCAGTACTTC
- | TRBJ1-2 | - | TRBV4-1 | CASSQTLRDYGYTF | TGCGCCAGCAGCCAAACTCTCCGGGACTATGGTTACACCTTC
- | TRBJ2-4 | - | TRBV4-1 | CASSQGREDIQYF | TGCGCCAGCAGCCAAGGGAGGGAGGACATTCAGTACTTC
- | TRBJ2-7 | - | TRBV3-1/TRBV3-2 | CASSQDGKQYF | TGTGCCAGCAGCCAAGATGGCAAGCAGTACTTC
- | TRBJ1-3 | - | TRBV27 | CASSSVRGVGNTIYF | TGTGCCAGCAGTAGCGTACGGGGAGTCGGAAACACCATATATTTT
once | TRBJ1-6 | - | TRBV5-1 | CASSPGSGGAYNSPLHF | TGCGCCAGCAGCCCGGGGTCGGGGGGCGCCTATAATTCACCCCTCCACTTT
- | TRBJ2-5 | TRBD2 | TRBV5-1 | CASSLLAGPQETQYF | TGCGCCAGCAGCTTACTAGCGGGGCCACAAGAGACCCAGTACTTC
once | TRBJ1-4 | TRBD1 | TRBV30 | CAWSVPGTGFEKLFF | TGTGCCTGGAGTGTACCGGGGACAGGGTTTGAAAAACTGTTTTTT
- | TRBJ1-1 | TRBD1 | TRBV27 | CASSYTIKQGKETTEAFF | TGTGCCAGCAGTTACACCATTAAACAGGGGAAGGAGACCACTGAAGCTTTCTTT
- | TRBJ2-7 | - | TRBV19 | CASSPRTSPYEQYF | TGTGCCAGTAGTCCCCGGACAAGCCCCTACGAGCAGTACTTC
- | TRBJ1-2 | - | TRBV6-1 | CASSERNYGYTF | TGTGCCAGCAGTGAACGGAACTATGGCTACACCTTC
- | TRBJ1-1 | - | TRBV7-2 | CASSLSLNTEAFF | TGTGCCAGCAGCTTATCTTTGAACACTGAAGCTTTCTTT
- | TRBJ1-2 | - | TRBV24-1 | CATSDPRAGGASGYTF | TGTGCCACCAGTGACCCCAGGGCGGGGGGCGCCTCTGGCTACACCTTC
few | TRBJ1-2 | TRBD1 | TRBV11-2 | CASSRTGTGGSYGYTF | TGTGCCAGCAGCCGAACCGGGACAGGGGGCAGCTATGGCTACACCTTC
- | TRBJ2-7 | - | TRBV7-2 | CASSYGLFSYEQYF | TGTGCCAGCAGCTACGGACTCTTCTCCTACGAGCAGTACTTC
- | TRBJ2-1 | TRBD1 | TRBV18 | CASSPPKTPGGTYNEQFF | TGTGCCAGCTCACCACCCAAAACGCCAGGGGGCACATACAATGAGCAGTTCTTC
- | TRBJ2-1 | TRBD2 | TRBV10-1 | CASSLAGASSYNEQFF | TGCGCCAGCAGCTTAGCGGGGGCCAGCTCCTACAATGAGCAGTTCTTC
- | TRBJ1-5 | - | TRBV24-1 | CATSDSQGQPQHF | TGTGCCACCAGTGATTCTCAGGGGCAGCCCCAGCATTTT
- | TRBJ2-2 | TRBD2 | TRBV4-1 | CASSHGGEGTGELFF | TGCGCCAGCAGCCACGGGGGGGAGGGCACCGGGGAGCTGTTTTTT
- | TRBJ1-2 | - | TRBV10-3 | CAISESISGNYGYTF | TGTGCCATCAGTGAGTCGATAAGCGGCAACTATGGCTACACCTTC
- | TRBJ1-1 | - | TRBV19 | CASSDYINTEAFF | TGTGCCAGTAGCGACTACATAAACACTGAAGCTTTCTTT
- | TRBJ2-7 | TRBD2 | TRBV7-9 | CASSLLTSGVGEQYF | TGTGCCAGCAGCTTACTGACTAGCGGGGTGGGAGAGCAGTACTTC
- | TRBJ1-1 | - | TRBV2 | CASSVIEQGGEAFF | TGTGCCAGCAGTGTTATTGAGCAGGGAGGTGAAGCTTTCTTT
- | TRBJ1-2 | - | TRBV6-5 | CASSYARGGYTF | TGTGCCAGCAGTTACGCCCGGGGTGGCTACACCTTC
- | TRBJ2-3 | TRBD1 | TRBV12-5 | CASGIGQGGTDTQYF | TGTGCTAGTGGTATCGGACAGGGGGGGACAGATACGCAGTATTTT
- | TRBJ2-3 | TRBD1 | TRBV7-3 | CASSDRGQGVRDTQYF | TGTGCCAGCAGCGATCGGGGACAGGGGGTGCGGGATACGCAGTATTTT
- | TRBJ1-2 | TRBD1 | TRBV6-5 | CASRSTGGARYGYTF | TGTGCCAGCCGTTCGACAGGGGGCGCCAGGTATGGCTACACCTTC
- | TRBJ2-1 | TRBD1 | TRBV28 | CASRRQGDNEQFF | TGTGCCAGCAGGAGACAGGGAGACAATGAGCAGTTCTTC
- | TRBJ1-4 | - | TRBV6-6 | CASSYSQVANEKLFF | TGTGCCAGCAGTTACTCACAGGTTGCTAATGAAAAACTGTTTTTT
few | TRBJ1-6 | - | TRBV30 | CAWSVTGNSPLHF | TGTGCCTGGAGTGTAACAGGGAATTCACCCCTCCACTTT
- | TRBJ2-7 | TRBD2 | TRBV5-4 | CASSSGLAKTYEQYF | TGTGCCAGCAGCTCGGGACTAGCTAAGACCTACGAGCAGTACTTC
once | TRBJ1-2 | TRBD1 | TRBV9 | CASSVGSGGASVNYGYTF | TGTGCCAGCAGCGTAGGATCAGGGGGCGCCTCCGTTAACTATGGCTACACCTTC